The T cell receptor (beta chain) described here comes from a study of T cells in Graves' hyperthyroidism and ophthalmopathy (dated by TCRdb to between 2018 and 2020). Some background on the complete study: Peripheral blood was collected at initial diagnosis, before any treatment. To identify distinguishing TCR V-J signatures, a discovery cohort of about 95 patients was used, comprising some 45 with Graves' ophthalmopathy and some 60 with stable Graves' hyperthyroidism. An independent validation cohort of around 19 hyperthyroidism patients and some 15 patients who later progressed to ophthalmopathy tested prospective prediction of ophthalmopathy. The roughly 91 discovery patients were randomly divided into training and test sets at a 7:3 ratio. Thyroid tissue and blood T-cell repertoires from about six Graves' hyperthyroidism patients were also compared in the study. After blood sampling, hyperthyroidism patients were treated with methimazole at a starting dose of 30 mg daily, and ophthalmopathy patients were treated with high-dose intravenous methylprednisolone. According to the paper, TCR Vbeta CDR3 sequencing was carried out on about 140 peripheral blood samples, which came from 40 to 45 ophthalmopathy, around 75 hyperthyroidism and approximately 17 progressor patients.

Ophthalmopathy patients had moderately to severely active disease, with a Clinical Activity Score of 3 or more, a NOSPECS grade of 4 or more, and a disease duration of less than 3 months. Any patient with an uncontrolled infection, another autoimmune disease, pregnancy or lactation was excluded. Diagnoses were established on the basis of clinical symptoms, serum thyroxine and TRAb, thyroid ultrasound, and orbital computed tomography. Ficoll-Paque density gradient centrifugation was used to isolate PBMCs from 9.5 to 10 ml of fresh peripheral blood. Total RNA was extracted using Trizol reagent, and RNA quality was assessed on an Agilent 2100 Bioanalyzer. Study-level results and caveats: In cross-validation, a model built on a 13 V-J signature told ophthalmopathy apart from stable hyperthyroidism with approximately 90% sensitivity and around 83% specificity, and in testing the same model reached 80%/75%. Most expanded thyroid clonotypes (frequency above 0.001) were also found in blood, which suggests that blood repertoires may mirror thyroid immune responses. No statistical method was used to fix the sample size in advance, and group allocation was not hidden from the investigators. In validation, the model predicted progression to ophthalmopathy a median of roughly 6.2 months before onset, with about 71% sensitivity and about 75% specificity.

This clonotype was counted ten times or more. The antigen this receptor binds is unknown. No qualities accompany the bases; no much larger clone lies one base away. Amplification of TCR beta CDR3 regions was carried out from RNA transcripts. A first-round RT-PCR of the TCR CDR3 used the HTBI primer set with the Qiagen OneStep RT-PCR kit. The libraries were constructed in a second round of multiplex PCR and then size-selected and purified. Libraries were sequenced paired-end with 100 bp reads on an Illumina HiSeq2000. As for the original processing: SOAPnuke was used to process the raw data, with reads discarded if the reads contained adapters or uncalled bases, had a mean Phred below 15, or lacked an exact constant-primer or identifier match. High-quality paired reads were merged using COPE v1.2.5, and each unique nucleotide sequence was defined as a clonotype. MiTCR v1.1 was used to align clonotypes to the IMGT TRBV, TRBD and TRBJ reference segments. The analysis was restricted to V-J combinations with a frequency above 0.0001, which together covered approximately 99% of the repertoires. A TCS score was defined as the ratio between F50 (clonal expansion) and ExV (chaos), using BLOSUM62-based TCRdist between CDR3 peptides within each V-J. Welch's t-statistics and random forest reduced roughly 530 V-J features to 13, which were used in a naive Bayes classifier (R e1071). The public reads were reanalyzed by TCRdb: fastp trimming at Q25, MiXCR alignment, in-frame beta chains only. Rows with one shared CDR3 protein collapse into an entry with the most common genes and DNA. TCRdb's processing, not the authors', yielded these V and J calls. This sample holds a few hundred thousand distinct CDR3 sequences; about 15% were observed only once. The ten largest clones take up 20% of the sample.

Cut back by 1 base and 7 bases, the V and J ends lie 4 bases apart. Its CDR3 holds 10 amino acids, cysteine through phenylalanine. CDR3 DNA is the only sequence kept; it has 30 bases, read in frame from the first base. Sequences DFQATT (CDR1) and SNEGSKA (CDR2) are obtained from the germline V gene (reference sequence). This sequence was found in a woman in her twenties or thirties with Graves' ophthalmopathy. The sequence joins TRBV20-1 to TRBJ1-1, with the D gene not confidently named. Input material: blood. Here is the DNA: TGCAGTGCTAGAGGGTTTGAAGCTTTCTTT. Its protein product is CSARGFEAFF.